Below are 17 T cell receptor beta chains sequenced from a single sample in a study of cytomegalovirus exposure and HLA in healthy donors (dated by TCRdb to the late 2010s). The library was produced with the immunoSEQ multiplex PCR assay. A mixture of 60 forward primers for TCR Vbeta segments and 13 reverse primers for TCR Jbeta segments was used in the multiplex PCR. TCRdb holds this immuneACCESS table with in-frame rearrangements only. Some clones are missing; in checked studies, unresolved V genes explain under half, and the rest has no known cause. The sample table lists some 150,000 clones, roughly 85% of them with a count of one. The ten largest clones represent around 1.3% of the sample. Sequenced input: PBMCs. The receptors shown here come from a woman in her forties or fifties in good health and CMV-seronegative.

The rearrangement uses TRBV19 and TRBJ1-6, with 10 bases matching TRBD1. Germline V gene lookup returns CDR1 LNHDA and CDR2 SQIVND (reference sequence). The CDR3 extends over 15 amino acids. Trimming removed 6 bases from V and 6 bases from J; junction bases left unmatched: 5. In nucleotides, the CDR3 is TGTGCCAGTAGGCGGGACAGGGGCTTTAATTCACCCCTCCACTTT. Protein: CASRRDRGFNSPLHF.

The CDR3 reads CASSRTFHGTAPYEQYF. CDR3 sequence (DNA): TGCGCCAGCAGCCGGACGTTCCACGGGACAGCTCCCTACGAGCAGTACTTC. The chain combines TRBV4-3 with TRBJ2-7, with 7 bases lining up with TRBD1. The CDR3 loop spans 17 amino acids. V gave up 4 bases and J gave up 2 bases; unmatched junction bases: 14. Germline V CDR1 and CDR2: LGHNA, YSLEER.

V gene TRBV5-5 combines with J gene TRBJ1-2; no clear D gene. Deletions cut 1 base from V and 7 bases from J, with 14 bases between. The CDR3 has 14 amino acids. CDR1 is SGHKS, CDR2 YYEKEE, per germline (reference sequence). The CDR3 DNA follows: TGTGCCAGCAGCTTGCCCGGAGGACCTATTGGCTACACCTTC. It encodes CASSLPGGPIGYTF.

In regard to this clone: Compared with germline, one end of the junction differs, possibly owing to a read error. The chain has TRBV4-1 and TRBJ1-5; D perhaps matches TRBD1 (6 bases). CDR1 is MGHRA and CDR2 is YSYEKL in the germline V gene. This CDR3 region has 14 residues. Written as DNA, the CDR3 is TGCGCCAGCAGCCAAGAACAGGGAAATCGGCCCCAGCATTTT. As protein: CASSQEQGNRPQHF.

The J gene is TRBJ2-5, the V gene TRBV5-1; TRBD2 matches 10 bases. Germline CDR1 SGHRS, CDR2 YFSETQ. The V and J ends lost 4 bases and 6 bases, in that order; junction bases with no gene match: 12. This CDR3 is 16 amino acids long. The chain's CDR3 is CASSPEGASGGKTQYF. The CDR3 coding sequence is TGCGCCAGCAGCCCGGAGGGGGCTAGCGGGGGTAAGACCCAGTACTTC.

The rearrangement links TRBV6-6 to TRBJ1-5; D remains unclear. This CDR3 is built from 14 residues. Germline V CDR1 and CDR2: MNHNY, SVGAGI (reference sequence). Trimming stripped 6 bases from V and 7 bases from J, with 16 bases between. The CDR3 is CASSTNPFKQPQHF. The CDR3 nucleotides read TGTGCCAGCAGCACAAACCCGTTTAAACAGCCCCAGCATTTT.

The chain couples TRBV4-2 to TRBJ2-5; 13 bases agree with TRBD2. Trimming cost V 3 bases and J 1 base; bases outside gene matches: 8. CDR3 length equals 18 residues. Germline V gene lookup returns CDR1 LGHNA and CDR2 YNFKEQ. The CDR3 here is CASSQGKTSGRPQETQYF. In DNA form, the CDR3 reads TGTGCCAGCAGCCAGGGAAAGACTAGCGGGAGGCCCCAAGAGACCCAGTACTTC.

V usage is TRBV10-3 and J usage is TRBJ2-2, with TRBD1 identical over 8 bases. CDR1 is ENHRY and CDR2 is SYGVKD in the germline V gene. CDR3 length: 15 residues. V trimming: 6 bases; J trimming: 3 bases; junction bases outside the gene matches: 6. This CDR3 is CAIRDSGQDTGELFF. The CDR3 region has the DNA TGTGCCATCAGAGACTCGGGACAGGACACCGGGGAGCTGTTTTTT.

The chain employs TRBV10-3 and TRBJ1-2; the match to TRBD1 covers 7 bases. In germline, CDR1 is ENHRY, CDR2 SYGVKD. This CDR3 is 13 amino acids long. The V gene end was trimmed by 6 bases and the J gene end by 2 bases; junction bases not matched to a gene: 3. Here the CDR3 reads CAISPDRNYGYTF. For the CDR3, the DNA is TGTGCCATCAGCCCGGACAGGAACTATGGCTACACCTTC.

This clone showed up just once. This chain connects TRBV11-2 to TRBJ2-7; D unresolved. CDR1 and CDR2 (germline): SGHAT, FQNNGV. Trimming pared 1 base from V and 7 bases from J, leaving 5 bases between. This CDR3 region has 11 residues. CDR3 in amino acids: CASSLAEEQYF. CDR3 coding DNA: TGTGCCAGCAGCTTAGCCGAGGAGCAGTACTTC.

CDR3 protein: CASSFGTDNEQFF. CDR3 bases: TGTGCCAGCAGCTTCGGGACAGACAATGAGCAGTTCTTC. V usage is TRBV5-8 and J usage is TRBJ2-1, with 7 bases that match TRBD1. Trimming removed 2 bases from V and 5 bases from J; junction bases left unmatched: 1. This CDR3 contains 13 residues. Germline CDR1 reads SGHTS; CDR2 reads YDEGEE.

CDR3 nucleotide sequence: TGCGCCAGCAGCTCCCGTCCAGATGGACAGGGGCGGAATGAGCAGTTCTTC. Protein product: CASSSRPDGQGRNEQFF. The chain couples TRBV5-1 to TRBJ2-1, with TRBD1 matching 9 bases. CDR3 length: 17 residues. V lost 3 bases and J lost 7; bases outside the gene matches: 14. Germline CDR1 SGHRS, CDR2 YFSETQ. The full variable domain, in which reference TRBV5-1 and TRBJ2-1 provide the parts outside the CDR3, is KAGVTQTPRYLIKTRGQQVTLSCSPISGHRSVSWYQQTPGQGLQFLFEYFSETQRNKGNFPGRFSGRQFSNSRSEMNVSTLELGDSALYLCASSSRPDGQGRNEQFFGPGTRLTVL.

The chain links TRBV12-2 to TRBJ2-5; the table's D call, TRBD1, has no DNA check behind it. TRBV12-2 is a pseudogene. This CDR3 region has 14 residues. CDR3 protein: CASRPHRDQETQYF. The DNA of the CDR3 is TGTGCAAGTCGCCCTCACAGGGACCAAGAGACCCAGTACTTC.

The chain has TRBV28 and TRBJ1-5; D is possibly TRBD1 (5 bases). Germline-derived CDR1 and CDR2 are MDHEN and SYDVKM. Trimming stripped 5 bases from V and 4 bases from J, with 15 bases between. This CDR3 is 15 amino acids long. The CDR3 sequence is CASSPEGLGNQPQHF. The DNA for the CDR3 is TGTGCCAGCAGTCCCGAGGGACTGGGAAATCAGCCCCAGCATTTT.

This clone came up once. The genes are TRBV4-3 and TRBJ2-5; D not certain. Trimming took off 0 bases at V and 0 bases at J, with 11 bases between the two ends. Germline V gene data show CDR1 as LGHNA and CDR2 as YSLEER. The CDR3 is 16 residues long. The CDR3 DNA reads as TGCGCCAGCAGCCAAGAAGGAACACAGTACCAAGAGACCCAGTACTTC. This encodes CASSQEGTQYQETQYF.

The V gene is TRBV28, the J gene TRBJ1-6, with 7 bases fitting TRBD1. The junction had 6 bases not matched to a gene; V was cut back by 4 bases and J by 0 bases. Germline V gene sequence: CDR1 MDHEN, CDR2 SYDVKM. This CDR3 spans 17 amino acids. CDR3 DNA: TGTGCCAGCAGTTCGGGACAGTTGAGCTCCTATAATTCACCCCTCCACTTT. This encodes CASSSGQLSSYNSPLHF.

The V call is TRBV28, the J call TRBJ2-2, with a weak D call TRBD1 (8 bases). There are 15 residues in the CDR3. Germline values: CDR1 MDHEN, CDR2 SYDVKM. V was cut by 4 bases and J by 5 bases, with 14 bases left in between. CDR3 nucleotide sequence: TGTGCCAGCAGTTCTTACAGGGGGGGAACCGGGGAGCTGTTTTTT. Translation: CASSSYRGGTGELFF.